One and the same sample provided the 2 T cell receptor beta chains below, sequenced in a study of cytomegalovirus exposure and HLA in healthy donors. PCR amplification relied on 60 Vbeta primers (plus 13 Jbeta primers). Method: immunoSEQ multiplex PCR; TCRdb's copy keeps in-frame clones and lacks some. Among some 150,000 clones listed, 55% to 70% were seen once. Input material: PBMCs. These receptors all stem from a woman in her sixties in good health and CMV-seropositive.

This clone has a single count. V and J are TRBV7-8 and TRBJ2-1; 8 bases align to TRBD2. The length of the CDR3 is 16 residues. Germline-derived CDR1 and CDR2 are SGHVS and FQNEAQ. With V trimmed by 1 base and J by 3 bases, 5 bases remained unmatched. In DNA, the CDR3 is TGTGCCAGCAGCTTAGTTACTAGCGGCCTCTACAATGAGCAGTTCTTC. It encodes CASSLVTSGLYNEQFF.

Only a few counts were recorded for this clone. This chain joins TRBV5-4 and TRBJ1-1, with 7 bases lining up with TRBD1. This CDR3 has 13 amino acids. Unmatched junction bases numbered 0, after V lost 0 bases and J lost 4 bases. Germline V gene lookup returns CDR1 SGHNT and CDR2 YYREEE (reference sequence). The CDR3 reads CASSLDRGTEAFF. In DNA, the CDR3 is TGTGCCAGCAGCTTGGACAGGGGCACTGAAGCTTTCTTT.